The rows below give T cell receptor beta chains drawn from one sample of a study of memory CD4+ T cells and cytomegalovirus serostatus. TCRdb's table, derived via immunoSEQ multiplex PCR, lists solely in-frame clones and lacks some. The data contain about 57,000 clones, 70% to 85% of them seen just once; the ten biggest clones take up approximately 0.8%. The source material was memory CD4+ T cells from blood. Receptor source: an adult in good health and CMV-seronegative. Both conserved end residues are part of each CDR3. A D gene is named only where the DNA matches it firmly. Not every row has a clone size; where given, it reads once, few, many or a size class.

CDR3 DNA: TGTGCCAGCAGCAAAGTGGGGGGGCTACTCGTTCCCTTCACAGATACGCAGTATTTT
CDR3 protein: CASSKVGGLLVPFTDTQYF
clone size: NA
V gene: TRBV21-1
J gene: TRBJ2-3
D gene: NA

CDR3 DNA: TGTGCCAGCAGTGAAAGCGGACGGCTACCTCAGCCCCAGCATTTT
CDR3 protein: CASSESGRLPQPQHF
clone size: NA
V gene: TRBV2
J gene: TRBJ1-5
D gene: NA

CDR3 DNA: TGCGCCAGCAGCCAACAAAGAGGGGACAATGAGCAGTTCTTC
CDR3 protein: CASSQQRGDNEQFF
clone size: few
V gene: TRBV4-1
J gene: TRBJ2-1
D gene: NA

CDR3 DNA: TGTGCCAGCAGCGCGCGCGGGGATGAAGAGACCCAGTACTTC
CDR3 protein: CASSARGDEETQYF
clone size: NA
V gene: TRBV9
J gene: TRBJ2-5
D gene: NA

CDR3 DNA: TGCAGCGTTGCCGGGACAGCGAAGCAGCCCCAGCATTTT
CDR3 protein: CSVAGTAKQPQHF
clone size: once
V gene: TRBV29-1
J gene: TRBJ1-5
D gene: TRBD1

CDR3 DNA: TGTGCCAGTATCCCCACCACGGCTTCCATGAACACTGAAGCTTTCTTT
CDR3 protein: CASIPTTASMNTEAFF
clone size: NA
V gene: TRBV19
J gene: TRBJ1-1
D gene: NA

CDR3 DNA: TGCGCCAGCAGCTCAGCGCGGCGGGGGGCCGGATCAAATACGCAGTATTTT
CDR3 protein: CASSSARRGAGSNTQYF
clone size: few
V gene: TRBV5-1
J gene: TRBJ2-3
D gene: TRBD2

CDR3 DNA: TGTGCCAGCATGGGGAGACAGGGAGTAAACATTCAGTACTTC
CDR3 protein: CASMGRQGVNIQYF
clone size: NA
V gene: TRBV6-1
J gene: TRBJ2-4
D gene: TRBD1

CDR3 DNA: TGTGCCAGCAATCGGGACAGGGAAGGTCAGCCCCAGCATTTT
CDR3 protein: CASNRDREGQPQHF
clone size: once
V gene: TRBV28
J gene: TRBJ1-5
D gene: TRBD1

CDR3 DNA: TGCGCCAGCAGGGAAGGGGCAGGAGGAATGAACACTGAAGCTTTCTTT
CDR3 protein: CASREGAGGMNTEAFF
clone size: NA
V gene: TRBV5-1
J gene: TRBJ1-1
D gene: NA

CDR3 DNA: TGTGCCAGCAGCTTAACGGGGATAGGAGCCAGGTTCTTC
CDR3 protein: CASSLTGIGARFF
clone size: NA
V gene: TRBV7-3
J gene: TRBJ2-1
D gene: NA

CDR3 DNA: TGTGCCAGCAGGCTGACAGGGAACTATGGCTACACCTTC
CDR3 protein: CASRLTGNYGYTF
clone size: NA
V gene: TRBV6-1
J gene: TRBJ1-2
D gene: TRBD1

CDR3 DNA: TGTGCCAGCAGCCAAGGACCGGAATCGGGCACTGAAGCTTTCTTT
CDR3 protein: CASSQGPESGTEAFF
clone size: NA
V gene: TRBV5-5
J gene: TRBJ1-1
D gene: NA

CDR3 DNA: TGTGCCAGTGCCCGGGACTATCAATTCAATGAGCAGTTCTTC
CDR3 protein: CASARDYQFNEQFF
clone size: once
V gene: TRBV19
J gene: TRBJ2-1
D gene: TRBD2

CDR3 DNA: TGTGCCAGCAGCCCCACGGACAGGGTCCACGATGGTGGGCAGTACTTC
CDR3 protein: CASSPTDRVHDGGQYF
clone size: medium-sized
V gene: TRBV5-6
J gene: TRBJ2-7
D gene: TRBD1

CDR3 DNA: TGTGCCAGCAGTCCCCCGTGGGGGGCCAAAAACATTCAGTACTTC
CDR3 protein: CASSPPWGAKNIQYF
clone size: NA
V gene: TRBV27
J gene: TRBJ2-4
D gene: NA

CDR3 DNA: TGTGCCAGCAGCCCGAGGACAGGGTGCACCTTC
CDR3 protein: CASSPRTGCTF
clone size: NA
V gene: TRBV11-2
J gene: TRBJ1-2
D gene: TRBD1

CDR3 DNA: TGTGCCAGCATTCGACAGGGGGCTTACAATGAGCAGTTCTTC
CDR3 protein: CASIRQGAYNEQFF
clone size: NA
V gene: TRBV2
J gene: TRBJ2-1
D gene: TRBD1

CDR3 DNA: TGCGCCAGCAGCTCTGGACAGGGAGTATTGACTGAAGCTTTCTTT
CDR3 protein: CASSSGQGVLTEAFF
clone size: NA
V gene: TRBV5-1
J gene: TRBJ1-1
D gene: TRBD1

CDR3 DNA: TGTGCCAGCAGCTTAGGCTCTCCGGGACAGGGTTACTATGGTTACACCTTC
CDR3 protein: CASSLGSPGQGYYGYTF
clone size: once
V gene: TRBV7-2
J gene: TRBJ1-2
D gene: TRBD1

CDR3 DNA: TGTGCCAGCGGGCCGTACATGAACACTGAAGCTTTCTTT
CDR3 protein: CASGPYMNTEAFF
clone size: NA
V gene: TRBV27
J gene: TRBJ1-1
D gene: NA

CDR3 DNA: TGCGCCAGCAGCCCCTCACGCACCGGGACCCCCCTGGGTACCGGGGAGCTGTTTTTT
CDR3 protein: CASSPSRTGTPLGTGELFF
clone size: NA
V gene: TRBV5-1
J gene: TRBJ2-2
D gene: NA

CDR3 DNA: TGTGCCAGCACCGAAGAGGACAGGGGGATTTTCCGCCCTAATGAAAAACTGTTTTTT
CDR3 protein: CASTEEDRGIFRPNEKLFF
clone size: NA
V gene: TRBV2
J gene: TRBJ1-4
D gene: TRBD1

CDR3 DNA: TGTGCCAGCATTCAGGGGGCGATCGGGGCCAACGTCCTGACTTTC
CDR3 protein: CASIQGAIGANVLTF
clone size: NA
V gene: TRBV2
J gene: TRBJ2-6
D gene: TRBD1

CDR3 DNA: TGTGCCAGCAGTGAATCGGGTCCGAACACTGAAGCTTTCTTT
CDR3 protein: CASSESGPNTEAFF
clone size: NA
V gene: TRBV2
J gene: TRBJ1-1
D gene: NA

CDR3 DNA: TGTGCCAGCAGGGCCCACTGGGACAGGGCTAGCACAGATACGCAGTATTTT
CDR3 protein: CASRAHWDRASTDTQYF
clone size: NA
V gene: TRBV25-1
J gene: TRBJ2-3
D gene: TRBD1

CDR3 DNA: TGTGCCAGCAGCCCGGCCTGGGGGAGGGACACTGAAGCTTTCTTT
CDR3 protein: CASSPAWGRDTEAFF
clone size: NA
V gene: TRBV5-5
J gene: TRBJ1-1
D gene: NA

CDR3 DNA: TGTGCCAGCAGTGAGGAGGGACTAGCAGGAAAGACCCAGTACTTC
CDR3 protein: CASSEEGLAGKTQYF
clone size: NA
V gene: TRBV2
J gene: TRBJ2-5
D gene: TRBD2

CDR3 DNA: TGTGCCAGCAGTGGTCCTTTGGACAGGGGTAGCACAGATACGCAGTATTTT
CDR3 protein: CASSGPLDRGSTDTQYF
clone size: NA
V gene: TRBV6-1
J gene: TRBJ2-3
D gene: TRBD1

CDR3 DNA: TGTGCCACCCAGGGACCCAGGGGCAATCAGCCCCAGCATTTT
CDR3 protein: CATQGPRGNQPQHF
clone size: NA
V gene: TRBV6-7
J gene: TRBJ1-5
D gene: NA

CDR3 DNA: TGTGCCAGCAGTGATGAGGGGAATCAGCCCCAGCATTTT
CDR3 protein: CASSDEGNQPQHF
clone size: NA
V gene: TRBV2
J gene: TRBJ1-5
D gene: NA

CDR3 DNA: TGTGCCAGCAGGCTGCTAGCGGTAACCTACGAGCAGTACTTC
CDR3 protein: CASRLLAVTYEQYF
clone size: NA
V gene: TRBV6-6
J gene: TRBJ2-7
D gene: TRBD2

CDR3 DNA: TGCGCCAGCAGCCCCCTAGGGAAGGGGAGCACAGATACGCAGTATTTT
CDR3 protein: CASSPLGKGSTDTQYF
clone size: NA
V gene: TRBV4-1
J gene: TRBJ2-3
D gene: NA

CDR3 DNA: TGTGCCAGCAGGAAGGACAGCAATAGCAATCAGCCCCAGCATTTT
CDR3 protein: CASRKDSNSNQPQHF
clone size: NA
V gene: TRBV6-4
J gene: TRBJ1-5
D gene: NA

CDR3 DNA: TGTGCCAGCAGTCTCACGGAGGGACCCTACACCTTC
CDR3 protein: CASSLTEGPYTF
clone size: NA
V gene: TRBV6-5
J gene: TRBJ1-2
D gene: NA

CDR3 DNA: TGTGCCAGCTCACGCACTAGCGGGGGGGCCAATGAGCAGTTCTTC
CDR3 protein: CASSRTSGGANEQFF
clone size: NA
V gene: TRBV18
J gene: TRBJ2-1
D gene: TRBD2

CDR3 DNA: TGTGCCAGCAGTTTAAGTAGGAGTTATAAAGCTTTCTTT
CDR3 protein: CASSLSRSYKAFF
clone size: NA
V gene: TRBV28
J gene: TRBJ1-1
D gene: NA

CDR3 DNA: TGTGCCAGCAGCTCCTCGACTTTGGAGACCCAGTACTTC
CDR3 protein: CASSSSTLETQYF
clone size: once
V gene: TRBV7-3
J gene: TRBJ2-5
D gene: NA